This TCR beta chain was captured in a study of T cell responses to AZD1222 COVID-19 vaccine. This clone is a singleton in its sample. The antigen is unknown. Study-level results: In all cases, repertoires were sampled only after the peak T cell response. Baseline testing showed seropositivity in only a handful of AZD1222 recipients.

This table comes from immunoSEQ multiplex PCR, and its TCRdb copy is limited to in-frame clones, with some not included. The sample lists about 130,000 clones, about four fifths occurring once. This TCR was sampled from an adult in good health. Sequencing used peripheral blood, obtained on day 0 of AZD1222 vaccination.

The CDR3 sequence is CASIEPLPGREAFF. The CDR3 coding sequence is TGTGCCAGCATCGAGCCCCTACCCGGACGTGAAGCTTTCTTT. The chain recombines TRBV28 with TRBJ1-1; D is unresolved. Germline V gene sequence: CDR1 MDHEN, CDR2 SYDVKM. V shed 7 bases and J shed 7 bases, with 19 bases lying between them. CDR3 size: 14 residues.